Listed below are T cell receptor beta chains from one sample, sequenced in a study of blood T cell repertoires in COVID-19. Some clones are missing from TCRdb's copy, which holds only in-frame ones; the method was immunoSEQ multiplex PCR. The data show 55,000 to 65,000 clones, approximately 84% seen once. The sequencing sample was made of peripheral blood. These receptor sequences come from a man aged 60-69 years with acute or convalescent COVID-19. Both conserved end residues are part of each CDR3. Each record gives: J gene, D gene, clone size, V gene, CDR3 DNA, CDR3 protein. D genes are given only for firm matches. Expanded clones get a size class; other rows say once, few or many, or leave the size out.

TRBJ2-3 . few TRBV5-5 TGTGCCAGCAGCTTCTACGTCACCGACAATATACCGCAGTATTTT CASSFYVTDNIPQYF
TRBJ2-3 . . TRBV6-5 TGTGCCAGCAGTTCGGGACTTAACAAGTTAGATACGCAGTATTTT CASSSGLNKLDTQYF
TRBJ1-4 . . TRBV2 TGTGCCAGCAGTTCGAGCCTTTGGGAAAAACTGTTTTTT CASSSSLWEKLFF
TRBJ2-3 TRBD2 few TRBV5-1 TGCGCCAGCAGCGAGGGCCCCGAGCGGGGGTTTTCAGATACGCAGTATTTT CASSEGPERGFSDTQYF
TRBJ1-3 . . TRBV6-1 TGTGCCAGCAGTGCCCCCGGAGGCACCCCTGATGGAAACACCATATATTTT CASSAPGGTPDGNTIYF
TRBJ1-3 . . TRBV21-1 TGTGCCAGCAGCAACCGGACAGGGGGCGGAAGGGACACCATATATTTT CASSNRTGGGRDTIYF
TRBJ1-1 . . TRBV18 TGTGCCAGCTCAAAGCAGGGGAACACTGAAGCTTTCTTT CASSKQGNTEAFF
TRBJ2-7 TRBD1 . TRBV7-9 TGTGCCAGCAGCTTAGAGACAGGGGGAGACGAGCAGTACTTC CASSLETGGDEQYF
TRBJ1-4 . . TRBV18 TGTGCCAGCTCACCAGGGGCAGGGGAAAAACTGTTTTTT CASSPGAGEKLFF
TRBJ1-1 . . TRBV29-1 TGCAGCGTTGGGGGCATGAACACTGAAGCTTTCTTT CSVGGMNTEAFF
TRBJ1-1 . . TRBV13 TGTGCCAGCCACCCGGCGGGGGCCGACACTGAAGCTTTCTTT CASHPAGADTEAFF
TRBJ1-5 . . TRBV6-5 TGTGCCAGCTCCCCCAGGCCGGTTAATCAGCCCCAGCATTTT CASSPRPVNQPQHF
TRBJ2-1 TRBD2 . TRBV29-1 TGCAGCGTCGGCGGGGGTCTGACCTACAATGAGCAGTTCTTC CSVGGGLTYNEQFF
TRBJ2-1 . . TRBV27 TGTGCCAGCAGCCCCGGGAGCTCCTACAATGAGCAGTTCTTC CASSPGSSYNEQFF
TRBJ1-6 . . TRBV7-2 TGTGCCAGCAGCTCCTCTCGGGACACGAGCTTCCACTTT CASSSSRDTSFHF
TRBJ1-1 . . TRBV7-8 TGTGCCAGCAGCTCAACAGGGTTGAACACTGAAGCTTTCTTT CASSSTGLNTEAFF
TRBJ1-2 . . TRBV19 TGTGCCAGTAACCCTATTGGGGAGTATGGCTACACCTTC CASNPIGEYGYTF
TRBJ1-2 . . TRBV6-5 TGTGCCAGCAGACCCCAGGTTTTTAACTATGGCTACACCTTC CASRPQVFNYGYTF
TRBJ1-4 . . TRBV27 TGTGCCAGCAGTCTCGTAGGTCGGAGTGAAAAACTGTTTTTT CASSLVGRSEKLFF
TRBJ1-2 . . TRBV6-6 TGTGCCAGCAGTGCACAGGCTTCATATGGCTACACCTTC CASSAQASYGYTF
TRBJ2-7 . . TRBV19 TGTGCCAGTAGTAGGTGGGGCGACCGCTACGAGCAGTACTTC CASSRWGDRYEQYF
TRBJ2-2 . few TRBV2 TGTGCCAGCAGTGAAGCGAAGGGCAGGGCGATCGCCGGGGAGCTGTTTTTT CASSEAKGRAIAGELFF
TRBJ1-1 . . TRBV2 TGTGCCAGCAGTTTTGACAGGTTCTGGAACACTGAAGCTTTCTTT CASSFDRFWNTEAFF
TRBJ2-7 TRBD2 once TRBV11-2 TGTGCCAGCAGCTTGAGTGGGCTAGCGGGGGGCGGTTTCTACGAGCAGTACTTC CASSLSGLAGGGFYEQYF
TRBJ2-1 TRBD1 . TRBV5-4 TGTGCCAGCAGCGACAGGGTTGGGCAGTTCTTC CASSDRVGQFF
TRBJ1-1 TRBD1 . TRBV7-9 TGTGCCAGCAGCCCCGTCCGGACAGGCCGAACTGAAGCTTTCTTT CASSPVRTGRTEAFF